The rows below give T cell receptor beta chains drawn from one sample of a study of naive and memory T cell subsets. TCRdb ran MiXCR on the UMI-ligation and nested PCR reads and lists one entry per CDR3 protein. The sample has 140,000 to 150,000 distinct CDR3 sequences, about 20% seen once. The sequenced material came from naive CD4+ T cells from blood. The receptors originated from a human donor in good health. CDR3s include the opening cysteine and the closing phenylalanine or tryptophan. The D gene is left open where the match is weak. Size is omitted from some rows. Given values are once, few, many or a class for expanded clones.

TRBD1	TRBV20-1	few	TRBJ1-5	TGCAGTGCTGAACCGGGACAGGGTAATCAGCCCCAGCATTTT	CSAEPGQGNQPQHF
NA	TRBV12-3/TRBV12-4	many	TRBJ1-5	TGTGCCAGCAGTTTTGGATTGAGGGGGCAGCCCCAGCATTTT	CASSFGLRGQPQHF
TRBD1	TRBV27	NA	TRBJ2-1	TGTGCCAGCAGTTCCCTGACAGGGGAGCAGTTCTTC	CASSSLTGEQFF
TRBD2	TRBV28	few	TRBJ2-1	TGTGCCACGGGACTAGCGGGATTTAATGAGCAGTTCTTC	CATGLAGFNEQFF
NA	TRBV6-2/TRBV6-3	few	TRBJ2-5	TGTGCCAGCAGTCGGGACGTACAAGAGACCCAGTACTTC	CASSRDVQETQYF
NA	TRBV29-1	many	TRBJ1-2	TGCAGCGTTGAAGAGATGGGCTACACCTTC	CSVEEMGYTF
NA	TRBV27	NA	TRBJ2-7	TGTGCCAGCAGTTTTAGTCTCGGGGAGCAGTACTTC	CASSFSLGEQYF
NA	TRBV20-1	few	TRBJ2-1	TGCAGTGCCATCCGGACGGGGAGCTCCTACAATGAGCAGTTCTTC	CSAIRTGSSYNEQFF
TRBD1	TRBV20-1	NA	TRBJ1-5	TGCAGTGCTAAAGGGGACAGGTCCGAGCAGCCCCAGCATTTT	CSAKGDRSEQPQHF
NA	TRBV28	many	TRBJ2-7	TGTGCCAGCAGTCCAAGGTACGAGCAGTACTTC	CASSPRYEQYF
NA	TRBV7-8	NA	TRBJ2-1	TGTGCCAGCAGCTCCCTCAGGGCGGCAATCAGTTCCGACTCAAATGAGCAGTTCTTC	CASSSLRAAISSDSNEQFF
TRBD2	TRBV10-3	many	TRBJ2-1	TGTGCCATCAGTGGGACTAGCGGGACCTACAATGAGCAGTTCTTC	CAISGTSGTYNEQFF
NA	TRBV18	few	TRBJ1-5	TGTGCCAGCTCACCGGTGGACCACAATCAGCCCCAGCATTTT	CASSPVDHNQPQHF
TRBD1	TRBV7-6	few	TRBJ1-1	TGTGCCAGCAGCTTACCTCGCGGGACAGGGGGCACTGAAGCTTTCTTT	CASSLPRGTGGTEAFF
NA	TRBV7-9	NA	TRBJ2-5	TGTGCCAGCAGCTTAGCACTTACGCAGGAGGCCCAAGAGACCCAGTACTTC	CASSLALTQEAQETQYF
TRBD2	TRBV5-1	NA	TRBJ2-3	TGCGCCAGCAGCTTGGAAGCGGGAGTGGCAGATACGCAGTATTTT	CASSLEAGVADTQYF
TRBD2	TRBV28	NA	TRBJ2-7	TGTGCCAGCAGTAGCGGGAGGATCCCCTACGAGCAGTACTTC	CASSSGRIPYEQYF
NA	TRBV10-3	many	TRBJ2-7	TGTGCCATCAGTGAGTCGGCCTCCTACGAGCAGTACTTC	CAISESASYEQYF
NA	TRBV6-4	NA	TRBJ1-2	TGTGCCAGCAGAAATACGGCGGGTTACGGCTACACCTTC	CASRNTAGYGYTF
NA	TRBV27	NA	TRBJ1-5	TGTGCCAGCAGTTTATTCCAGGACAATCAGCCCCAGCATTTT	CASSLFQDNQPQHF